This T cell receptor beta chain derives from a study of beta chain features in type 1 diabetes. Broader study findings: Cells carrying high TCR expression could end up over-represented when cDNA is sequenced. Whether TCRB rearrangement is influenced by HLA type went unresolved here.

Investigators reverse transcribed all isolated RNA, so they sequenced expressed TCRB transcripts. Naive, central memory and regulatory T cell samples came to a mean of roughly 3.6 million reads. The method was immunoSEQ multiplex PCR; TCRdb's version includes in-frame clones alone and lacks a portion of them. The data hold some 360,000 clones, with around a fifth observed a single time. V lost 4 bases to trimming and J lost 7 bases, with 13 bases between them. Germline V gene sequence: CDR1 MNHEY, CDR2 SMNVEV (reference sequence). The CDR3 spans 13 residues. Comments on this clone: The target antigen is unknown.

This receptor was obtained from a woman younger than 30 in good health. The gene calls are TRBV27 and TRBJ1-1, with D uncertain. Sequencing was performed on naive CD4+ T cells from blood. For the CDR3, the DNA is TGTGCCAGCAGTTCTCGTATTCGGGATGAAGCTTTCTTT. As protein: CASSSRIRDEAFF.